This T cell receptor beta chain is from a study of early T cells in non-severe SARS-CoV-2 infection. Study information: Sequencing used unsorted whole-blood bulk RNA, so chains lack pairing. Findings and caveats of the study: VDJdb matching, biased toward anti-spike CD8 responses, missed private and CD4 specificities.

The protocol attached unique molecular identifiers to individual cDNA molecules. A single record per CDR3 protein comes from TCRdb applying MiXCR to the 5' RACE reads. Of roughly 80,000 distinct CDR3 sequences in the sample, about 14% were seen once. The CDR3 runs 13 residues. CDR1 is LGHDT, CDR2 YNNKEL, per germline (reference sequence). The V end was cut by 1 base, the J end by 1 base, with 4 bases between. This clonotype was found many times. Its antigen is unidentified. The origin of this receptor is an adult who was a healthcare worker with PCR-confirmed SARS-CoV-2 infection or an uninfected control (not recorded which). The chain recombines TRBV3-1 with TRBJ1-1; D remains unclear. The sample comprised whole blood. CDR3 coding DNA: TGTGCCAGCAGCCAAGTTCAGAACACTGAAGCTTTCTTT. Residues: CASSQVQNTEAFF.